The sequence of this T cell receptor (beta chain) was determined in a study of tissue T cells after allogeneic stem cell transplantation. Findings and caveats of the study: Few T cell clones were shared across patients, but motif clusters showed tissue-specific shared signatures.

Turning to this clone: The antigen remains undetermined. Gene names denote mouse genes. The CDR3 extends 1 residue past the end of the read, so its final part is completed from the germline J gene.

Germline CDR1 and CDR2: KGHTA and FQNQQP. The CDR3 totals 12 residues. Time point of the sample: mouse harvest day 7 after allogeneic transplant. Each mouse received 10^7 T-cell-depleted marrow cells plus 10^6 splenic CD5+ T cells by tail vein. Tissues came from B6→BALB/c major-mismatch GVHD mice at day 7 or 14. Method: immunoSEQ multiplex PCR; TCRdb's copy keeps in-frame clones and lacks some. There are about 8,700 clones in the sample; around 40% occur only once, and 1.4% to 1.5% lies in the top ten. Sequencing was performed on skin. The clonotype comes from a female BALB/c mouse given C57BL/6 T cells with graft-versus-host disease after an allogeneic hematopoietic cell transplant. This sequence joins TRBV23 and TRBJ2-7; whether TRBD1, the table's D call, matches the DNA was not checked. The CDR3 reads CSSRRDSYEQYF. The CDR3 bases that were read are TGCTCCAGCAGGCGGGACAGCTATGAACAGTAC.